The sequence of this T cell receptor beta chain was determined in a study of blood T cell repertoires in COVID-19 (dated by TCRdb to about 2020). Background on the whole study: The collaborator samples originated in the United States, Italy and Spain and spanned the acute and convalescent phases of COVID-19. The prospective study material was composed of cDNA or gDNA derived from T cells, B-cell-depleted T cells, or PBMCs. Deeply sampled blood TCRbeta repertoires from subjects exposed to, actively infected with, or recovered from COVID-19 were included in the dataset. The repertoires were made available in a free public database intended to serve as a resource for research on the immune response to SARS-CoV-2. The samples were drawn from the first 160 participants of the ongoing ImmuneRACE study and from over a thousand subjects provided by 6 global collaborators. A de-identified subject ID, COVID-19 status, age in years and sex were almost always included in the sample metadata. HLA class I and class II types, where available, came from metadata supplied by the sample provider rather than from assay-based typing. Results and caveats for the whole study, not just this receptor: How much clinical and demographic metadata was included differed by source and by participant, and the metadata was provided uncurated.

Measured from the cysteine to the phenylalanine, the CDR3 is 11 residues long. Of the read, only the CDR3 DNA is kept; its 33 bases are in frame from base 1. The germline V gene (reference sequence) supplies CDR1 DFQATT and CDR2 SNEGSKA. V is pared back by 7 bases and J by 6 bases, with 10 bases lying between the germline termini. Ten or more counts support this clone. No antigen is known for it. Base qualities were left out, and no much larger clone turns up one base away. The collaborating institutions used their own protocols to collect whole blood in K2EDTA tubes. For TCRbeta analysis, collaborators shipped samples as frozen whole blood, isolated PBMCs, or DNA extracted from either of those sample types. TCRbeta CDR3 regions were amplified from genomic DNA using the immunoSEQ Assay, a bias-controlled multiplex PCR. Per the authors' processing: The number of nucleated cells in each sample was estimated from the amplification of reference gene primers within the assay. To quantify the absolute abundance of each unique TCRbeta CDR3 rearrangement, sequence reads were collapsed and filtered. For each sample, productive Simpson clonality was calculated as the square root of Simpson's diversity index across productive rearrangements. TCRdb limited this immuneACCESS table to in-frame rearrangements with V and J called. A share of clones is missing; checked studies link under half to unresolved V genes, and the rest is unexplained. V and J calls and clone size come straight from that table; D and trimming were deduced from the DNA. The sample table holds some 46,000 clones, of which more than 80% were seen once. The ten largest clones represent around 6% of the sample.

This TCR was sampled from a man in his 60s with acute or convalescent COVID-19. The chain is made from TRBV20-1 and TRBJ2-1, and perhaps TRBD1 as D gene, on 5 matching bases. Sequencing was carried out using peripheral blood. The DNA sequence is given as TGCAGTGGCGCGGACATCAATGAGCAGTTCTTC. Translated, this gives CSGADINEQFF.